A selection of T cell receptor beta chains follows, all from one sample in a study of regulatory T cells in long-lasting Graves disease. TCRdb re-analysed the multiplex PCR reads in MiXCR, keeping a single row per CDR3 protein. There are fewer than 550,000 distinct CDR3 sequences in the sample; about 16% occur only once, and approximately 25% lies in the top ten. These records were also assigned to another study, of T cells in Graves' hyperthyroidism and ophthalmopathy.

This material consisted of peripheral blood mononuclear cells (PBMCs), taken at new diagnosis, from a patient treated with antithyroid drugs. The receptor source for this set is a woman aged 35 to 59 with Graves disease. CDR3s include the opening cysteine and the closing phenylalanine or tryptophan. Fields, in order: V gene, J gene, clone size, D gene, CDR3 protein, CDR3 DNA. A D gene is named only where the DNA matches it firmly. The size entry is marked missing in some rows and otherwise reads once, few, many or a size class.

TRBV13	TRBJ2-2	few	NA	CASSLGRLGELFF	TGTGCCAGCAGCTTAGGTCGGTTAGGGGAGCTGTTTTTT
TRBV11-2	TRBJ2-3	many	NA	CASSLEAGLGDTQYF	TGTGCCAGCAGCTTAGAGGCGGGCCTTGGGGATACGCAGTATTTT
TRBV18	TRBJ2-3	few	TRBD2	CASSPPPGLATPGRDTQYF	TGTGCCAGCTCACCACCCCCGGGACTAGCGACCCCCGGGCGAGATACGCAGTATTTT
TRBV12-3/TRBV12-4	TRBJ1-2	many	NA	CASSPFNYGYTF	TGTGCCAGCAGCCCATTTAACTATGGCTACACCTTC
TRBV9	TRBJ2-7	few	NA	CASSGAGLSSYEQYF	TGTGCCAGCAGCGGCGCCGGGTTGAGCTCCTACGAGCAGTACTTC
TRBV12-3/TRBV12-4	TRBJ1-5	few	TRBD1	CASTPDRVDNQPQHF	TGTGCCAGCACCCCAGACAGGGTGGACAATCAGCCCCAGCATTTT
TRBV7-9	TRBJ2-5	many	NA	CASSLGETHDQETQYF	TGTGCCAGCAGCTTGGGGGAGACGCATGATCAAGAGACCCAGTACTTC
TRBV19	TRBJ1-1	many	NA	CASSTQGLGTEAFF	TGTGCCAGTAGTACACAGGGACTGGGCACTGAAGCTTTCTTT
TRBV5-5	TRBJ2-1	many	TRBD2	CASSIPGGSGIYNEQFF	TGTGCCAGCAGTATCCCCGGGGGTAGCGGGATTTACAATGAGCAGTTCTTC
TRBV4-1	TRBJ1-1	NA	NA	CASRGLSEAFF	TGCGCCAGCAGAGGATTATCTGAAGCTTTCTTT
TRBV10-3	TRBJ2-7	few	TRBD2	CAIGMRGDYEQYF	TGTGCCATCGGAATGCGGGGGGACTACGAGCAGTACTTC